This T cell receptor (beta chain) was recovered during a study of beta chain features in type 1 diabetes. Regarding the study as a whole: The question left open here concerned HLA type influencing TCRB rearrangement. Amplification by PCR could prefer shorter templates, with the same effect in patients and controls. There was a possibility that cDNA sequencing over-represented cells with high TCR expression.

Notes on this clone: What it binds is unknown. Other DNA sequences in this sample translate to the same CDR3.

This CDR3 comprises 10 residues. The V end lost 6 bases, the J end lost 6 bases, and 8 bases lay between the germline ends. Looked up from germline, CDR1 is SQVTM and CDR2 is ANQGSEA. Expressed TCRB transcripts were sequenced after all isolated RNA was converted to cDNA. TCRdb's table, derived via immunoSEQ multiplex PCR, lists solely in-frame clones and lacks some. The data hold about 290,000 clones, with 7% to 9% observed a single time. The J gene is TRBJ1-1, the V gene TRBV29-1; the D gene is possibly TRBD1 (5 bases). This clonotype was obtained from a woman between 18 and 29 years old in good health. The source material was central memory CD4+ T cells from blood. CDR3 DNA: TGCAGCGTGCGGGACTCTGAAGCTTTCTTT. This translates into CSVRDSEAFF.